Sequencing of this T cell receptor (beta chain) was carried out in a study of identical twins. Per the germline V gene, CDR1 is DFQATT and CDR2 is SNEGSKA (reference sequence). This CDR3 spans 13 amino acids. Trimming took off 3 bases at V and 0 bases at J, with 5 bases between the two ends. TCRdb re-analysed the 5' RACE reads in MiXCR, keeping a single row per CDR3 protein. In the table there are 500,000 to 650,000 distinct CDR3 sequences, 7.1% of which are singletons. This clonotype has ten or more counts. These data were likewise used in another study, on yellow fever vaccine responses in identical twins.

V usage is TRBV20-1 and J usage is TRBJ2-2, with D uncertain. Sequencing was performed on PBMCs. This sequence originates from a woman aged 18-35 years in good health. The CDR3 region has the DNA TGCAGTGCTAGGAGCCCGAACACCGGGGAGCTGTTTTTT. Its translation is CSARSPNTGELFF.